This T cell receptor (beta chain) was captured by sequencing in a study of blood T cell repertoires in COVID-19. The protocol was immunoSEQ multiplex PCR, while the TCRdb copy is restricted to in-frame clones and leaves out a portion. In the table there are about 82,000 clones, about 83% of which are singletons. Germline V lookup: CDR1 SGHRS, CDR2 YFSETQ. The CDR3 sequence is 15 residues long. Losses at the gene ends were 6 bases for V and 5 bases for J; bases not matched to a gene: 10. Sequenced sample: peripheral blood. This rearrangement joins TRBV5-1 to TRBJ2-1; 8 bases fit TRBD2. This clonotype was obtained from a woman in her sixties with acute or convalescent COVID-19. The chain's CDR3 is CASKVVAGTNNEQFF. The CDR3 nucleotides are TGCGCCAGCAAGGTGGTAGCGGGAACTAACAATGAGCAGTTCTTC.